This T cell receptor (beta chain) appears in the sequencing data of a study of molecular identifiers for immune sequencing clone quantification. Overall study: Five portions were made in replicates from RNA of approximately 22,000 or 94,000 naive CD8 cells, and four underwent sequencing.

This clonotype was picked up a small number of times. TCRdb independently ran MiXCR on the PCR reads; one entry per CDR3 protein. The repertoire consists of hundreds of thousands of distinct CDR3 sequences, with less than 30% occurring once and the leading ten covering 0.78%. Input material: naive CD8+ T cells from blood, with Jurkat cell RNA spiked in. Regarding subset: FACS-sorted CD8+CD4-CCR7+CD45RA+ naive T cells. This sequence originates from a human donor in good health. Some libraries in this study had Jurkat cell RNA spiked in.

The CDR3 nucleotides read TGTGCCAGCAGCTTTTTGGACAGCGGAAAAGAGCCCCAGCATTTT. Protein product: CASSFLDSGKEPQHF. The J gene is TRBJ1-5, the V gene TRBV6-6, with D possibly TRBD1 on 6 matching bases. Trimming left V 6 bases short and J 8 bases short, with 20 bases between. CDR3 length: 15 residues. Germline CDR1 and CDR2: MNHNY and SVGAGI (reference sequence).